The 5 T cell receptor beta chains listed next were all sequenced from one sample in a study of T cells in Graves' hyperthyroidism and ophthalmopathy (dated by TCRdb to 2018 to 2020). Libraries were made using multiplex PCR. The run used an Illumina HiSeq 2000. The TCR beta CDR3 regions were amplified from the RNA transcripts. The first round of RT-PCR for the TCR CDR3 was performed with the HTBI primer set and the Qiagen OneStep RT-PCR kit. The public reads were reprocessed in TCRdb via fastp at Q25 and MiXCR, keeping in-frame beta chains. Each CDR3 protein gets just one entry, which takes the most common genes and DNA from the rows behind it. In this sample the table shows about 320,000 distinct CDR3 sequences, 16% of which occur a single time. Around 34% of the sample is taken by the ten largest. The sequencing input was blood. These receptors were collected from a man aged 25-45 years with Graves' hyperthyroidism.

This clonotype was observed a few times. The DNA for the CDR3 is TGCAGCGTTGTTGGAGACTCCGAAGAGACCCAGTACTTC. It encodes CSVVGDSEETQYF. The V gene is TRBV29-1, the J gene TRBJ2-5; D is ambiguous. Looked up from germline, CDR1 is SQVTM and CDR2 is ANQGSEA. This CDR3 spans 13 amino acids. V lost 4 bases to trimming and J lost 3 bases, with 12 bases between them.

This clonotype was seen only a few times. This chain joins TRBV28 and TRBJ1-2; D gene ambiguous. The germline V gene encodes CDR1 MDHEN and CDR2 SYDVKM. V was trimmed by 2 bases and J by 3 bases, leaving 4 bases between them. The CDR3 is 12 residues long. CDR3 loop: CASSLVDYGYTF. CDR3 sequence (DNA): TGTGCCAGCAGTTTAGTAGACTATGGCTACACCTTC.

This clonotype showed up many times. This chain uses TRBV28 with TRBJ2-5, with 9 nucleotides matching TRBD1. The germline gives CDR1 MDHEN, CDR2 SYDVKM. The CDR3 runs 15 residues. Unmatched junction bases numbered 13, after V lost 5 bases and J lost 9 bases. The CDR3 coding sequence is TGTGCCAGCAGTCTCCCCCGGGACAGGGCGCGGGCCCAGTACTTC. As protein: CASSLPRDRARAQYF.

This clonotype was seen a handful of times. The V and J genes are TRBV12-3 or TRBV12-4 and TRBJ1-6, with D possibly being TRBD1 (6 bases). Trimming pared 3 bases from V and 10 bases from J, leaving 16 bases between. The CDR3 length is 15 residues. The CDR3, as DNA: TGTGCCAGCAGTTTGTCAGGGGACTGGAGGTCACCCCTCCACTTT. Protein product: CASSLSGDWRSPLHF.

This clonotype was seen many times. The genes are TRBV5-1 and TRBJ2-1; D gene uncertain. The ends were cut back, 5 bases at V and 7 bases at J, with 13 bases in the middle. Germline assignment: CDR1 SGHRS and CDR2 YFSETQ. The CDR3 sequence is 13 residues long. The CDR3: CASRAQNGNEQFF. In DNA form, the CDR3 reads TGCGCCAGCAGGGCGCAGAATGGGAATGAGCAGTTCTTC.